This T cell receptor beta chain was recovered during a study of cytomegalovirus exposure and HLA in healthy donors. Broader study findings: More than 15,000 TCR beta sequences were associated with HLA alleles at 0.05 false discovery rate in a later analysis.

Germline values: CDR1 SGHRS, CDR2 YFSETQ. Trimming cost V 0 bases and J 2 bases, with 20 bases left between them. This CDR3 comprises 18 residues. In its sample, this clone was seen once. Its antigen remains unidentified. This PCR relied on a set of 60 Vbeta primers and 13 Jbeta primers. Using immunoSEQ multiplex PCR, the repertoire was profiled, and TCRdb retains in-frame clones only, with some absent. This sample yields about 77,000 clones, of which around 78% are seen a single time; nearly 3.5% belongs to the top ten. The chain combines TRBV5-1 with TRBJ1-1; a possible D gene is TRBD1 (6 bases). The sequence was obtained from a man aged 40-55 years in good health and CMV-seronegative. Sequenced sample: PBMCs. CDR3 in DNA: TGCGCCAGCAGCTTGGTAGCGGGGGGCGGAACTCGAAACACTGAAGCTTTCTTT. This translates into CASSLVAGGGTRNTEAFF.